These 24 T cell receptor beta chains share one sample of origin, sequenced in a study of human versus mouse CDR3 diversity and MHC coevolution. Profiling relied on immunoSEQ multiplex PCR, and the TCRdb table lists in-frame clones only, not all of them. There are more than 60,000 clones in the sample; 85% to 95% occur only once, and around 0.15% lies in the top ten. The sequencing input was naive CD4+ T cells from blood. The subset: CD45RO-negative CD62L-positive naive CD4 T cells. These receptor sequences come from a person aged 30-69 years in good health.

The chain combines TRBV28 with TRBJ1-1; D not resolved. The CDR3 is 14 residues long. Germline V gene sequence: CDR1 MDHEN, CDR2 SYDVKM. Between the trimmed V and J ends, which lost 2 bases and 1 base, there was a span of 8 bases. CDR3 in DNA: TGTGCCAGCAGTTTACCTGCGGGGAACACTGAAGCTTTCTTT. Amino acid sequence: CASSLPAGNTEAFF. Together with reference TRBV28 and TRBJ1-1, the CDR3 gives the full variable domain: DVKVTQSSRYLVKRTGEKVFLECVQDMDHENMFWYRQDPGLGLRLIYFSYDVKMKEKGDIPEGYSVSREKKERFSLILESASTNQTSMYLCASSLPAGNTEAFFGQGTRLTVV.

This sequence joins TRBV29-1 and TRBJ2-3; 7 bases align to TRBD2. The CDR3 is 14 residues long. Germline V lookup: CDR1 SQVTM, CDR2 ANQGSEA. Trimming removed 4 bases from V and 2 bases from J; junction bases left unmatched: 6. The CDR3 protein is CSVGGGGVTDTQYF. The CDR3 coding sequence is TGCAGCGTTGGGGGGGGAGGGGTCACAGATACGCAGTATTTT.

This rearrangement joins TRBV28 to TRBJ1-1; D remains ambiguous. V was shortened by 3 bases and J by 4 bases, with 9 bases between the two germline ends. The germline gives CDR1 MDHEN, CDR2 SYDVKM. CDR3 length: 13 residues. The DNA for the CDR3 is TGTGCCAGCAGTTTGGGCGCAGGCACTGAAGCTTTCTTT. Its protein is CASSLGAGTEAFF. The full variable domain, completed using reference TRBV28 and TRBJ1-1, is DVKVTQSSRYLVKRTGEKVFLECVQDMDHENMFWYRQDPGLGLRLIYFSYDVKMKEKGDIPEGYSVSREKKERFSLILESASTNQTSMYLCASSLGAGTEAFFGQGTRLTVV.

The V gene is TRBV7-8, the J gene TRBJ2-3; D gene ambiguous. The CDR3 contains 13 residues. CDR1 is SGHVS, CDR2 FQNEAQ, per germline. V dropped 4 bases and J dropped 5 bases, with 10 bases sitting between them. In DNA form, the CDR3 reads TGTGCCAGCAGCTCACTTGATAGAGATACGCAGTATTTT. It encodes CASSSLDRDTQYF.

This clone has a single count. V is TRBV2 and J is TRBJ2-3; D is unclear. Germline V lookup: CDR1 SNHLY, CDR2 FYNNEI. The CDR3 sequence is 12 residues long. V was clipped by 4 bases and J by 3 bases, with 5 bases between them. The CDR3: CASSVITDTQYF. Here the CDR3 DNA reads TGTGCCAGCAGTGTTATTACAGATACGCAGTATTTT.

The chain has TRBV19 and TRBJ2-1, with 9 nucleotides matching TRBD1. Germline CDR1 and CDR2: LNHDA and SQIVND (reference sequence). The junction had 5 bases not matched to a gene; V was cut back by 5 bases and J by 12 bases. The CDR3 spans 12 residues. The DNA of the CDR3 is TGTGCCAGTAGTCTGGGACAGGGATGGCAGTTCTTC. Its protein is CASSLGQGWQFF.

CDR3 loop: CASSQPSGRIMQYF. The CDR3 bases are TGTGCCAGCAGTCAACCTAGCGGACGTATCATGCAGTATTTT. The rearrangement uses TRBV25-1 and TRBJ2-3; 7 positions match TRBD2. Germline V gene data show CDR1 as MGHDK and CDR2 as SYGVNS. The CDR3 totals 14 residues. V was pared by 5 bases and J by 11 bases, with 13 bases of the junction left unmatched.

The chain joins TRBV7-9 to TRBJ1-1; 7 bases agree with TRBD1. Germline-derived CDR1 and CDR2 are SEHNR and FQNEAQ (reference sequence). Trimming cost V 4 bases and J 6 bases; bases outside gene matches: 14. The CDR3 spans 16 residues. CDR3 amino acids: CASSSPPDRVGAEAFF. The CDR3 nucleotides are TGTGCCAGCAGCTCGCCGCCCGACAGGGTGGGGGCTGAAGCTTTCTTT.

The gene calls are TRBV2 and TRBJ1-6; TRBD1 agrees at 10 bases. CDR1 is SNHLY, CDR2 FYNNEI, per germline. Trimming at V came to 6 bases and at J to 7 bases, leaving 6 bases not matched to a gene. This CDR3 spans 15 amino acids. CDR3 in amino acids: CASRGGQGVNSPLHF. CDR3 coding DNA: TGTGCCAGCAGGGGAGGACAGGGGGTAAATTCACCCCTCCACTTT.

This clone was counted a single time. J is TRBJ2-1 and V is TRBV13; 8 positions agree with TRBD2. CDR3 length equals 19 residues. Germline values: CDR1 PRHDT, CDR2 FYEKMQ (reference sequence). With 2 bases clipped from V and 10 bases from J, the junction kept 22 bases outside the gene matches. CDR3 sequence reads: CASSLQEPGGREAVGEQFF. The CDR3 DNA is TGTGCCAGCAGCTTACAGGAGCCTGGCGGGCGGGAGGCCGTGGGAGAGCAGTTCTTC.

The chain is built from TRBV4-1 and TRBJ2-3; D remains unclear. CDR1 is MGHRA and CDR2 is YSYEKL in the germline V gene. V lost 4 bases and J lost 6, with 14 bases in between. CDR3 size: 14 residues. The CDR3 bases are TGCGCCAGCAGCCGGTCCGCAGGTTTTGATACGCAGTATTTT. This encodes CASSRSAGFDTQYF.

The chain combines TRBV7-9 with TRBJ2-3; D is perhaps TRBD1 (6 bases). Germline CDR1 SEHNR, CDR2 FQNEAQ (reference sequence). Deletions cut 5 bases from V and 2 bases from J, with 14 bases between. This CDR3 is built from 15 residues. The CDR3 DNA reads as TGTGCCAGCAGCACCGGACAGTATTACACAGATACGCAGTATTTT. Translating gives CASSTGQYYTDTQYF.

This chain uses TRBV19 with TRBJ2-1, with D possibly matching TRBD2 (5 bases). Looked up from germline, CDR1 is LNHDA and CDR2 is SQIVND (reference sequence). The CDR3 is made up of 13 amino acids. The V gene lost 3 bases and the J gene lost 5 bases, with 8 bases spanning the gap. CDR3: CASSMRRDNEQFF. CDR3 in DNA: TGTGCCAGTAGTATGCGGCGGGACAATGAGCAGTTCTTC.

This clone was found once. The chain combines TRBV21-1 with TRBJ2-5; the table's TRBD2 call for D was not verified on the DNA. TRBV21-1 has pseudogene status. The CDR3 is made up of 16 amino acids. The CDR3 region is CASSKYLAGAQETQYF. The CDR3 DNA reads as TGTGCCAGCAGCAAATACCTAGCGGGCGCCCAAGAGACCCAGTACTTC.

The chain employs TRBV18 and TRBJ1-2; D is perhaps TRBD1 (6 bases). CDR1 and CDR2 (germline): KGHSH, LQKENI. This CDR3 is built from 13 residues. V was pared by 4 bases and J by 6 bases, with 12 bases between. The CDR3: CASSLQGAHGYTF. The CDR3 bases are TGTGCCAGCTCACTACAGGGCGCCCATGGCTACACCTTC.

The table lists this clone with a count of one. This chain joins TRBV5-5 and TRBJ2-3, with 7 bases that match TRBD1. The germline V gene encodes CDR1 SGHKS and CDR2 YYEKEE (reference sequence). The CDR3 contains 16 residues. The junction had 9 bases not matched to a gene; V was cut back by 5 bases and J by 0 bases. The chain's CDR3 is CASSHRGHPSTDTQYF. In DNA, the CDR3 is TGTGCCAGCAGTCACAGGGGTCACCCTAGCACAGATACGCAGTATTTT.

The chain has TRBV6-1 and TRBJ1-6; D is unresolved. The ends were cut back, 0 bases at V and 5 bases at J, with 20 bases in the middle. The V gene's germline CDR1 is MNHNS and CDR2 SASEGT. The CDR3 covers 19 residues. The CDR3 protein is CASSEARVKRAFNNSPLHF. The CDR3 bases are TGTGCCAGCAGTGAAGCGAGAGTAAAGCGCGCATTCAATAATTCACCCCTCCACTTT.

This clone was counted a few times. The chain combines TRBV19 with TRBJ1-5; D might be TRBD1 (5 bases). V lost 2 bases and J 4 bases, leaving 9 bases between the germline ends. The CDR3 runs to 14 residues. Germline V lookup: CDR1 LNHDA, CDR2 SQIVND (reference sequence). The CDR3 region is CASSISTDNQPQHF. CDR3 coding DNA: TGTGCCAGTAGTATATCGACAGATAATCAGCCCCAGCATTTT.

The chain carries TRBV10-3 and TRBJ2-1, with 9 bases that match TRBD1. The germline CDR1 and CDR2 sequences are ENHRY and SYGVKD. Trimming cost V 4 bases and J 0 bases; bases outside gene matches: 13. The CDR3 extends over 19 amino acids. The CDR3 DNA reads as TGTGCCATCAGTGCTCACGCCGAACCGGGACAGGGCTCCTACAATGAGCAGTTCTTC. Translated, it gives CAISAHAEPGQGSYNEQFF.

CDR3 loop: CAISGGTGTLGTDTQYF. CDR3 DNA: TGTGCCATCAGCGGGGGGACAGGGACCCTGGGCACAGATACGCAGTATTTT. The chain is built from TRBV10-3 and TRBJ2-3; TRBD1 aligns across 9 bases. Germline CDR1 and CDR2: ENHRY and SYGVKD. CDR3 size: 17 residues. V gave up 6 bases and J gave up 1 base; unmatched junction bases: 11.

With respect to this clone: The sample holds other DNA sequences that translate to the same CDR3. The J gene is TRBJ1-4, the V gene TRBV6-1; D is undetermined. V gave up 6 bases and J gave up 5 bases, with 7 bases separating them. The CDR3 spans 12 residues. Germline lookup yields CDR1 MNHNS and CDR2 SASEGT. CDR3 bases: TGTGCCAGCAGGGCCCACAATGAAAAACTGTTTTTT. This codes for CASRAHNEKLFF.

CDR3 DNA: TGTGCCAGTAGTCCCTTAACCGGGACAGGGCACGGCTACACCTTC. Translation: CASSPLTGTGHGYTF. J is TRBJ1-2 and V is TRBV19; 9 positions agree with TRBD1. This CDR3 has 15 amino acids. The germline V gene encodes CDR1 LNHDA and CDR2 SQIVND (reference sequence). V trimming: 5 bases; J trimming: 8 bases; junction bases outside the gene matches: 12.

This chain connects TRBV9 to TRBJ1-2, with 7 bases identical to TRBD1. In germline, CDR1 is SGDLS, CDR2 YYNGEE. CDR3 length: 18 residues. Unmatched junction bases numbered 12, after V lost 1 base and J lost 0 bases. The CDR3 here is CASSVKGGLDKTNYGYTF. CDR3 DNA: TGTGCCAGCAGCGTAAAAGGGGGCTTGGACAAAACTAACTATGGCTACACCTTC.

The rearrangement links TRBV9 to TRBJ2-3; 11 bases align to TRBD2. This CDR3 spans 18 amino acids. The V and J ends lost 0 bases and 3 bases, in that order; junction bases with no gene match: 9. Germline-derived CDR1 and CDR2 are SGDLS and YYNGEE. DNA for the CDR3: TGTGCCAGCAGCGTAGGGTCGCTAGCGGGGGGTAGAACAGATACGCAGTATTTT. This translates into CASSVGSLAGGRTDTQYF.